This TCR beta chain was recovered during a study of blood T cell repertoires in COVID-19 (dated by TCRdb to about 2020). Turning to the overall study: Samples covering the acute and convalescent phases of COVID-19 were provided by collaborators in the United States, Italy and Spain. The prospective study material was composed of cDNA or gDNA derived from T cells, B-cell-depleted T cells, or PBMCs. Deeply sampled blood TCRbeta repertoires from subjects exposed to, actively infected with, or recovered from COVID-19 were included in the dataset. A freely available public database, intended as a resource for researchers studying the immune response to SARS-CoV-2, is where the repertoires were released. The samples were drawn from the first 160 participants of the ongoing ImmuneRACE study and from 1,254 subjects provided by 6 global collaborators. The sample metadata nearly always contained a de-identified subject ID, COVID-19 status, age in years and sex. HLA class I and class II types, where available, came from metadata supplied by the sample provider rather than from assay-based typing. Study-wide conclusions, independent of this receptor: Clinical and demographic metadata were provided uncurated, with the amount varying by source and participant.

TCRbeta CDR3 regions were amplified from genomic DNA using the immunoSEQ Assay, a bias-controlled multiplex PCR. Regarding the original processing steps: The number of nucleated cells in each sample was estimated from the amplification of reference gene primers within the assay. To quantify the absolute abundance of each unique TCRbeta CDR3 rearrangement, sequence reads were collapsed and filtered. For each sample, productive Simpson clonality was calculated by taking the square root of Simpson's diversity index across productive rearrangements. Here the immuneACCESS table is served through TCRdb, limited to in-frame sequences with V and J called. Missing clones are a known gap in these copies; in checked studies unresolved V genes cover under half, and the rest lacks a known reason. That table supplies the V and J calls and clone size; D and trimming were determined from the DNA. A total of more than 200,000 clones appear in this sample, more than 65% of them only once. Of the sample, 4% to 4.5% falls within the top ten clones.

Clipping removes 5 bases from V and 2 bases from J, with 10 as the unmatched junction base count. CDR1 and CDR2 are read off the germline V gene as SGHTA and FQGNSA. From the cysteine through the phenylalanine, the CDR3 covers 16 amino acids. Of all the DNA, just the CDR3 is kept, 48 bases in frame from base 1. Collaborating institutions collected whole blood in K2EDTA tubes following their own protocols. For TCRbeta analysis, collaborator samples were shipped as frozen whole blood, as isolated PBMCs, or as DNA extracted from either sample type. On this clone itself: What antigen it recognizes has not been identified. No per-base quality is available; no much larger clone lies one base away.

The chain was built from TRBV7-2 and TRBJ2-7, and 9 junctional nucleotides match TRBD2. The receptor was derived from a woman aged 40 to 50 with active or convalescent COVID-19. The source material was peripheral blood. The DNA sequence is given as TGTGCCAGCAGCCCGCGGGGGGGGGACTCCACCTACGAGCAGTACTTC. It translates as CASSPRGGDSTYEQYF.